This TCR beta chain was captured in a study of cytomegalovirus exposure and HLA in healthy donors. Details on this clone: Its specificity is not known.

Study results and caveats: Per published accounts, TCR beta sequences correctly predicted the HLA-A and HLA-B alleles of most subjects. When a later analysis was performed, an Asian-associated ancestry cluster reportedly had fewer N-insertions than the roughly 670-donor mean.

PCR primers comprised 60 Vbeta and 13 Jbeta primers. The repertoire was sequenced with immunoSEQ multiplex PCR; TCRdb's copy has only in-frame clones and lacks some. This sample has approximately 220,000 clones, with roughly 79% found just once. Trimming pared 0 bases from V and 5 bases from J, leaving 8 bases between. The CDR3 runs 14 residues. The V gene's germline CDR1 is LGHNT and CDR2 FRNRAP. The rearrangement links TRBV12-5 to TRBJ2-1; D is uncertain. The TCR comes from a male donor in good health and CMV-seronegative. The sequenced sample was PBMCs. The CDR3 DNA reads TGTGCTAGTGGTTTGGTCGGCGGAAACAATGAGCAGTTCTTC. Protein: CASGLVGGNNEQFF.